The 17 T cell receptor beta chains presented below share a single source sample, sequenced in a study of blood T cell repertoires in COVID-19. TCRdb's copy holds only in-frame clones and misses some; the assay was immunoSEQ multiplex PCR. The sample includes 80,000 or so clones, more than 75% of them seen just once. The sequencing sample was made of peripheral blood. The receptors were gathered from a man aged 55-75 years with COVID-19, enrolled during active disease.

The V gene is TRBV29-1, the J gene TRBJ2-7; maybe TRBD2 (5 bases). V lost 3 bases and J 3 bases, leaving 12 bases between the germline ends. The germline CDR1 and CDR2 sequences are SQVTM and ANQGSEA. The CDR3 length is 13 residues. CDR3 nucleotides: TGCAGCGTTGACAAGGGAGCAAACTACGAGCAGTACTTC. This codes for CSVDKGANYEQYF.

The V call is TRBV11-2, the J call TRBJ2-1, with 8 nucleotides matching TRBD2. V shed 5 bases, J shed 5 bases, and the junction held 8 bases outside the gene matches. This CDR3 has 15 amino acids. Germline lookup yields CDR1 SGHAT and CDR2 FQNNGV. The CDR3 region is CASSLPGTRHNEQFF. CDR3 coding DNA: TGTGCCAGCAGCCTTCCCGGGACTAGACACAATGAGCAGTTCTTC.

A remark on this clone: Sequence at one end of the junction differs from germline and may be a read error. The chain uses TRBV3-1 (or the pseudogene TRBV3-2) and TRBJ1-4, with 7 bases identical to TRBD1. The CDR3 has 15 amino acids. The germline V gene has CDR1 LGHDT and CDR2 YNNKEL (reference sequence). This CDR3 reads CASSKETGLNEKLFF. For the CDR3, the DNA is TGTGCCAGCAGCAAAGAGACAGGGCTCAATGAAAAACTGTTTTTT.

The rearrangement links TRBV4-1 to TRBJ2-7; TRBD2 agrees at 7 bases. V lost 2 bases, J lost 0 bases, and 7 bases stayed unmatched. This CDR3 has 16 residues. Germline V gene sequence: CDR1 MGHRA, CDR2 YSYEKL. The CDR3 is CASSQFPAGDSYEQYF. CDR3 nucleotide sequence: TGCGCCAGCAGCCAATTTCCGGCGGGAGACTCCTACGAGCAGTACTTC.

The gene calls are TRBV3-1 (or the pseudogene TRBV3-2) and TRBJ1-2; a possible D gene is TRBD1 (6 bases). V lost 0 bases and J 0 bases, leaving 11 bases between the germline ends. Germline values: CDR1 LGHDT, CDR2 YNNKEL (reference sequence). This CDR3 comprises 16 residues. The CDR3 spells CASSQERTASNYGYTF. As DNA, the CDR3 is TGTGCCAGCAGCCAAGAGAGGACAGCCTCTAACTATGGCTACACCTTC.

This clone was counted between two and nine times. This chain uses TRBV4-1 with TRBJ1-6, with 7 bases fitting TRBD1. The germline V gene has CDR1 MGHRA and CDR2 YSYEKL. Trimming took 4 bases from V and 7 from J; bases not matched to a gene: 13. CDR3 size: 17 residues. DNA of the CDR3: TGCGCCAGCAGCCTCAATGGCCCGGGACAGACAAATTCACCCCTCCACTTT. This encodes CASSLNGPGQTNSPLHF.

This rearrangement joins TRBV27 to TRBJ2-3, with D uncertain. The CDR3 covers 16 residues. CDR1 is MNHEY and CDR2 is SMNVEV in the germline V gene (reference sequence). The V end was cut by 5 bases, the J end by 2 bases, with 17 bases between. The CDR3 sequence: CASSPPSRTATDTQYF. Written as DNA, the CDR3 is TGTGCCAGCAGTCCCCCCTCTCGAACAGCCACAGATACGCAGTATTTT.

The rearrangement joins TRBV28 to TRBJ1-1; the D gene is possibly TRBD1 (5 bases). CDR1 is MDHEN, CDR2 SYDVKM, per germline. The CDR3 runs to 13 residues. V was shortened by 5 bases and J by 7 bases, with 14 bases between the two germline ends. The CDR3 loop is CASSPPQGFEAFF. DNA of the CDR3: TGTGCCAGCAGTCCTCCTCAGGGATTTGAAGCTTTCTTT.

The chain couples TRBV15 to TRBJ2-3; D is perhaps TRBD2 (5 bases). Trimming took 8 bases from V and 0 from J, leaving 9 bases between them. The CDR3 is made up of 13 amino acids. CDR1 LNHNV and CDR2 YYDKDF come from the germline V gene (reference sequence). The CDR3 loop is CATRWRSTDTQYF. The CDR3 DNA reads as TGTGCCACCCGGTGGAGGAGCACAGATACGCAGTATTTT.

The rearrangement uses TRBV10-3 and TRBJ1-6; maybe TRBD1 (5 bases). V lost 11 bases to trimming and J lost 10 bases, with 18 bases between them. Germline V gene data show CDR1 as ENHRY and CDR2 as SYGVKD. The CDR3 is 13 amino acids. The CDR3 loop reads CASRGIEESPLHF. The CDR3, as DNA: TGTGCCTCCCGGGGGATTGAGGAATCACCCCTCCACTTT.

This clone was detected only once. The chain recombines TRBV7-3 with TRBJ2-6; D possibly corresponds to TRBD1 (5 bases). Trimming took 5 bases from V and 0 from J, leaving 8 bases between them. CDR3 length: 15 amino acids. Germline V gene lookup returns CDR1 SGHTA and CDR2 FQGTGA. The CDR3 nucleotides are TGTGCCAGCAGCCCAGGGTACTCTGGGGCCAACGTCCTGACTTTC. Its translation is CASSPGYSGANVLTF.

The chain employs TRBV6-5 and TRBJ1-6; D remains ambiguous. The V gene lost 0 bases and the J gene lost 9 bases, with 15 bases spanning the gap. Germline CDR1 and CDR2: MNHEY and SVGAGI. This CDR3 has 16 residues. CDR3 loop: CASSYSWEIGGSPLHF. The CDR3 DNA sequence: TGTGCCAGCAGTTACTCGTGGGAAATCGGAGGTTCACCCCTCCACTTT.

The genes are TRBV10-3 and TRBJ2-2; TRBD1 matches 8 bases. CDR3 length: 14 amino acids. V shed 4 bases, J shed 4 bases, and the junction held 2 bases outside the gene matches. Germline lookup yields CDR1 ENHRY and CDR2 SYGVKD. The CDR3 nucleotides are TGTGCCATCAGTGTCACAGGGGGCACCGGGGAGCTGTTTTTT. This translates into CAISVTGGTGELFF.

The gene calls are TRBV7-3 and TRBJ2-1, with 7 bases that match TRBD2. CDR1 is SGHTA, CDR2 FQGTGA, per germline. There are 16 residues in the CDR3. V gave up 0 bases and J gave up 3 bases; unmatched junction bases: 5. The CDR3, as DNA: TGTGCCAGCAGCTTAACGTCCACTAGCGACTACAATGAGCAGTTCTTC. It specifies CASSLTSTSDYNEQFF.

This rearrangement joins TRBV7-2 to TRBJ2-2; 12 bases are shared with TRBD2. The germline V gene encodes CDR1 SGHTA and CDR2 FQGNSA. Losses at the gene ends were 5 bases for V and 4 bases for J; bases not matched to a gene: 5. The CDR3 consists of 16 residues. In nucleotides, the CDR3 is TGTGCCAGCAGCCCCGGACTAGCGGGAAGCACCGGGGAGCTGTTTTTT. Its protein product is CASSPGLAGSTGELFF. The full variable domain, in which reference TRBV7-2 and TRBJ2-2 provide the parts outside the CDR3, is GAGVSQSPSNKVTEKGKDVELRCDPISGHTALYWYRQSLGQGLEFLIYFQGNSAPDKSGLPSDRFSAERTGGSVSTLTIQRTQQEDSAVYLCASSPGLAGSTGELFFGEGSRLTVL.

This chain joins TRBV7-3 and TRBJ2-3; tentative D call: TRBD2 (5 bases). CDR1 is SGHTA and CDR2 is FQGTGA in the germline V gene. V lost 5 bases to trimming and J lost 2 bases, with 11 bases between them. This CDR3 region has 14 residues. The CDR3, as DNA: TGTGCCAGCAGCCCCGGACTCTCCACAGATACGCAGTATTTT. Translating gives CASSPGLSTDTQYF. The complete variable domain, with remaining parts taken from reference TRBV7-3 and TRBJ2-3, reads GAGVSQTPSNKVTEKGKYVELRCDPISGHTALYWYRQSLGQGPEFLIYFQGTGAADDSGLPNDRFFAVRPEGSVSTLKIQRTERGDSAVYLCASSPGLSTDTQYFGPGTRLTVL.

V and J are TRBV6-5 and TRBJ2-1; maybe TRBD2 (5 bases). The CDR3 has 11 amino acids. V was clipped by 5 bases and J by 7 bases, with 6 bases between them. CDR1 is MNHEY and CDR2 is SVGAGI in the germline V gene. In DNA, the CDR3 is TGTGCCAGCAGTCGAGGGAATGAGCAGTTCTTC. This gives the protein CASSRGNEQFF.